These 20 T cell receptor beta chains were all obtained from the same sample, sequenced in a study of cytomegalovirus exposure and HLA in healthy donors. PCR involved 60 Vbeta and 13 Jbeta primers. Sequencing was performed with immunoSEQ multiplex PCR; in TCRdb, only in-frame clones are kept and a portion is missing. The sample totals 50,000 to 70,000 clones. Sample: PBMCs. Receptor source: a woman in her late teens or twenties in good health and CMV-seronegative.

The chain combines TRBV6-5 with TRBJ1-2; D might be TRBD1 (6 bases). The germline V gene has CDR1 MNHEY and CDR2 SVGAGI. The V and J ends lost 5 bases and 2 bases respectively, with 12 bases between them. This CDR3 has 14 residues. CDR3 nucleotides: TGTGCCAGCAGTGGGGGCTGGGGGAACTATGGCTACACCTTC. This encodes CASSGGWGNYGYTF.

The rearrangement uses TRBV30 and TRBJ2-3; TRBD2 matches at 8 bases. This CDR3 has 15 residues. The V gene end was trimmed by 2 bases and the J gene end by 0 bases; junction bases not matched to a gene: 4. The germline CDR1 and CDR2 sequences are GTSNPN and SVGIG (reference sequence). The CDR3 sequence is CAWSSLAGSTDTQYF. CDR3 DNA: TGTGCCTGGAGTTCCCTAGCGGGCAGCACAGATACGCAGTATTTT.

The chain employs TRBV30 and TRBJ2-7; 8 bases fit TRBD2. Per the germline V gene, CDR1 is GTSNPN and CDR2 is SVGIG (reference sequence). The junction had 15 bases not matched to a gene; V was cut back by 8 bases and J by 9 bases. The CDR3 loop spans 13 amino acids. The CDR3 loop reads CAGEAGEARWQYF. The CDR3 DNA follows: TGTGCCGGAGAAGCGGGAGAGGCTCGTTGGCAGTACTTC.

V usage is TRBV2 and J usage is TRBJ2-7; 7 bases match TRBD2. V lost 3 bases, J lost 7 bases, and 9 bases stayed unmatched. Germline CDR1 SNHLY, CDR2 FYNNEI. The CDR3 is 14 residues long. The CDR3 here is CASSEASGVREQYF. CDR3 sequence (DNA): TGTGCCAGCAGTGAGGCTAGCGGTGTCAGGGAGCAGTACTTC.

The V gene is TRBV6-6, the J gene TRBJ1-3, with D possibly being TRBD1 (5 bases). This CDR3 comprises 14 residues. The V end was cut by 5 bases, the J end by 2 bases, with 10 bases between. Germline loops: CDR1 MNHNY, CDR2 SVGAGI (reference sequence). The CDR3 protein is CASSLGVAGNTIYF. The CDR3 nucleotides are TGTGCCAGCAGTCTAGGGGTAGCTGGAAACACCATATATTTT.

The CDR3 region is CASSTGLGFDEKLFF. The DNA for the CDR3 is TGTGCCAGCAGTACTGGACTTGGTTTTGATGAAAAACTGTTTTTT. The rearrangement links TRBV6-1 to TRBJ1-4; D ambiguous. The CDR3 sequence is 15 residues long. Per germline, CDR1 MNHNS and CDR2 SASEGT. V lost 5 bases, J lost 6 bases, and 16 bases lay in between.

CDR3 coding DNA: TGCAGCGTTGAGATTTCGTCGAGGAGACAGGGCAATGAGCAGTTCTTC. Its protein is CSVEISSRRQGNEQFF. The chain recombines TRBV29-1 with TRBJ2-1; 7 nucleotides agree with TRBD1. J was trimmed by 6 bases and V by 3 bases; bases with no gene match: 14. Germline V gene lookup returns CDR1 SQVTM and CDR2 ANQGSEA. This CDR3 is 16 amino acids long.

This chain uses TRBV30 with TRBJ1-2; 9 bases are shared with TRBD1. The CDR3 contains 12 residues. V was pared by 8 bases and J by 5 bases, with 6 bases of the junction left unmatched. CDR1 is GTSNPN and CDR2 is SVGIG in the germline V gene (reference sequence). For the CDR3, the DNA is TGTGCCGGGGACAGGGTAGCGTATGGCTACACCTTC. Translating gives CAGDRVAYGYTF.

The chain links TRBV11-3 to TRBJ1-2, with 7 bases matching TRBD1. Losses at the gene ends were 5 bases for V and 6 bases for J; bases not matched to a gene: 9. The V gene's germline CDR1 is SGHNT and CDR2 YENEEA. The CDR3 consists of 14 residues. CDR3 DNA sequence: TGTGCCAGCAGCCCCGAGGGGGCCAGGGATGGCTACACCTTC. It specifies CASSPEGARDGYTF.

The chain combines TRBV14 with TRBJ2-7, with 8 bases matching TRBD1. Per the germline V gene, CDR1 is SGHDN and CDR2 is FVKESK. The CDR3 has 14 amino acids. V was pared by 4 bases and J by 0 bases, with 2 bases of the junction left unmatched. The CDR3 protein is CASSLGTGSYEQYF. The CDR3 coding sequence is TGTGCCAGCAGCCTCGGGACAGGCTCCTACGAGCAGTACTTC.

The J gene is TRBJ2-5, the V gene TRBV29-1; the match to TRBD1 covers 9 bases. The CDR3 totals 16 residues. The germline V gene has CDR1 SQVTM and CDR2 ANQGSEA. Trimming removed 0 bases from V and 5 bases from J; junction bases left unmatched: 10. CDR3 sequence: CSVEDIVQGAMETQYF. The CDR3, as DNA: TGCAGCGTTGAAGATATAGTACAGGGGGCTATGGAGACCCAGTACTTC. Full variable domain (rest looked up from reference TRBV29-1 and TRBJ2-5): SAVISQKPSRDICQRGTSLTIQCQVDSQVTMMFWYRQQPGQSLTLIATANQGSEATYESGFVIDKFPISRPNLTFSTLTVSNMSPEDSSIYLCSVEDIVQGAMETQYFGPGTRLLVL.

CDR3 residues: CAWSVTGGGPDTQYF. Here the CDR3 DNA reads TGTGCCTGGAGTGTAACAGGGGGCGGCCCAGATACGCAGTATTTT. The V and J genes are TRBV30 and TRBJ2-3; TRBD1 matches 9 bases. This CDR3 region has 15 residues. The junction had 5 bases not matched to a gene; V was cut back by 0 bases and J by 4 bases. CDR1 GTSNPN and CDR2 SVGIG come from the germline V gene (reference sequence).

Concerning this clone: The same CDR3 can be traced to other DNA sequences in this sample. The chain employs TRBV25-1 and TRBJ2-5; D ambiguous. The CDR3 length is 14 residues. Trimming took 4 bases from V and 1 from J, leaving 10 bases between them. Looked up from germline, CDR1 is MGHDK and CDR2 is SYGVNS. Here the CDR3 reads CASSGVRLQETQYF. The CDR3 nucleotides read TGTGCCAGCAGTGGGGTCAGACTCCAAGAGACCCAGTACTTC.

This rearrangement joins TRBV30 to TRBJ2-5, with 7 bases identical to TRBD2. Germline CDR1 reads GTSNPN; CDR2 reads SVGIG (reference sequence). The J segment lost 0 bases and the V segment lost 5 bases, leaving 3 bases of the junction unmatched. The CDR3 spans 13 residues. CDR3 in DNA: TGTGCCTGGGACGGGGGGTACCAAGAGACCCAGTACTTC. Protein: CAWDGGYQETQYF. Looking up the rest from reference TRBV30 and TRBJ2-5 gives the full variable domain: SQTIHQWPATLVQPVGSPLSLECTVEGTSNPNLYWYRQAAGRGLQLLFYSVGIGQISSEVPQNLSASRPQDRQFILSSKKLLLSDSGFYLCAWDGGYQETQYFGPGTRLLVL.

The chain has TRBV7-9 and TRBJ2-3, with TRBD2 matching 9 bases. The CDR3 has 16 amino acids. V was clipped by 1 base and J by 5 bases; unmatched bases: 7. Germline V CDR1 and CDR2: SEHNR, FQNEAQ (reference sequence). The CDR3 region is CASSLDGGRAKDTQYF. CDR3 DNA: TGTGCCAGCAGCTTAGATGGCGGGAGGGCCAAAGATACGCAGTATTTT.

The V call is TRBV6-5, the J call TRBJ2-7, with a tentative D call TRBD1 (6 bases). The CDR3 has 14 amino acids. Germline assignment: CDR1 MNHEY and CDR2 SVGAGI. V lost 5 bases to trimming and J lost 4 bases, with 15 bases between them. The CDR3 sequence is CASSPTRDNYEQYF. In DNA, the CDR3 is TGTGCCAGCAGTCCAACACGGGACAATTACGAGCAGTACTTC.

The rearrangement links TRBV2 to TRBJ1-2; D is perhaps TRBD1 (5 bases). The CDR3 consists of 15 residues. Trimming removed 7 bases at V and 1 base at J, with 16 bases between. Per the germline V gene, CDR1 is SNHLY and CDR2 is FYNNEI. The CDR3 protein is CASTPRRGNNYGYTF. Written as DNA, the CDR3 is TGTGCCAGCACCCCTCGGAGGGGTAATAACTATGGCTACACCTTC.

V is TRBV7-6 and J is TRBJ2-3; possible D gene TRBD1, 5 bases. CDR1 and CDR2 (germline): SGHVS, FNYEAQ. Trimming removed 1 base at V and 6 bases at J, with 11 bases between. This CDR3 region has 14 residues. CDR3 sequence reads: CASSLDIGVDTQYF. The CDR3 DNA reads TGTGCCAGCAGCTTAGATATAGGGGTGGATACGCAGTATTTT.

V usage is TRBV30 and J usage is TRBJ2-7; TRBD2 matches 15 bases. Germline V lookup: CDR1 GTSNPN, CDR2 SVGIG (reference sequence). The CDR3 contains 16 residues. With 5 bases clipped from V and 5 bases from J, the junction kept 10 bases outside the gene matches. DNA of the CDR3: TGTGCCTGGCGCCGGACTAGCGGGAGGGCAGCAAACGAGCAGTACTTC. Amino acid sequence: CAWRRTSGRAANEQYF.

The rearrangement links TRBV25-1 to TRBJ2-7, with 12 bases that match TRBD1. Germline CDR1 and CDR2: MGHDK and SYGVNS. The CDR3 covers 14 residues. J gave up 5 bases and V 7 bases, and 6 bases lay outside the gene matches. Here the CDR3 reads CASTRDRGHHEQYF. CDR3 coding DNA: TGTGCCAGCACCCGGGACAGGGGGCATCACGAGCAGTACTTC.